The 10 T cell receptor beta chains reported below all come from one sample, sequenced in a study of blood T cells in healthy people across ages. A sample-barcoded 5' primer and a J-beta primer mix were used in a second PCR of about 6 to 11 cycles. One entry per CDR3 protein, called by TCRdb with MiXCR from the 5' RACE reads. The data show approximately 1,700,000 distinct CDR3 sequences, approximately 39% seen once. Sequenced input: blood. The receptors here all came from a human donor in good health.

The V and J genes are TRBV27 and TRBJ1-1, with TRBD1 matching 7 bases. The V segment lost 3 bases and the J segment 11 bases; nucleotides outside the gene matches: 9. The CDR3 runs to 13 residues. CDR1 and CDR2 (germline): MNHEY, SMNVEV (reference sequence). The CDR3 sequence is CASSFQTGNVAFF. In nucleotides, the CDR3 is TGTGCCAGCAGTTTCCAGACAGGGAATGTCGCTTTCTTT.

The chain carries TRBV7-7 and TRBJ1-6; D uncertain. CDR3 length: 10 residues. Germline V gene sequence: CDR1 SSHAT, CDR2 FNYEAQ (reference sequence). The germline V and J ends were trimmed by 8 bases and 6 bases, with 2 bases remaining between them. The CDR3 sequence is CASANSPLHF. Written as DNA, the CDR3 is TGTGCCAGCGCTAATTCACCCCTCCACTTT.

Concerning this clonotype: One end of the junction does not line up with germline, which may come from a read error. This chain joins TRBV6-5 and TRBJ1-1, with D hard to call. CDR1 and CDR2 from the germline V gene are MNHEY and SVGAGI. This CDR3 has 11 amino acids. CDR3 nucleotide sequence: TGTGCCGGCAGTTACGGGACTGAAGCTTTCTTT. Translated, it gives CAGSYGTEAFF.

CDR3: CASSQRGAAYEQYF. The CDR3 coding sequence is TGTGCCAGCAGTCAGCGGGGGGCAGCCTACGAGCAGTACTTC. The V gene is TRBV3-1, the J gene TRBJ2-7, with TRBD2 identical over 9 bases. The V and J ends lost 6 bases and 2 bases, in that order; junction bases with no gene match: 5. The CDR3 length is 14 residues. Germline CDR1 and CDR2: LGHDT and YNNKEL (reference sequence).

The chain joins TRBV6-2 or TRBV6-3 to TRBJ2-3, with 9 bases identical to TRBD2. This CDR3 is 14 amino acids long. Looked up from germline, CDR1 is MNHEY and CDR2 is SVGEGT. V was pared by 6 bases and J by 4 bases, with 5 bases of the junction left unmatched. In nucleotides, the CDR3 is TGTGCCAGCAGGCCAGCGGGGGGCTCAGATACGCAGTATTTT. Protein: CASRPAGGSDTQYF.

This clonotype was seen a handful of times. The CDR3 loop reads CASSTGLGDGTQYF. CDR3 coding DNA: TGTGCCAGCAGTACCGGACTAGGCGACGGGACCCAGTACTTC. The J gene is TRBJ2-5, the V gene TRBV2; TRBD2 aligns across 7 bases. Germline V CDR1 and CDR2: SNHLY, FYNNEI. The CDR3 consists of 14 residues. J was trimmed by 7 bases and V by 5 bases; bases with no gene match: 10.

The rearrangement uses TRBV5-1 and TRBJ2-3; D possibly corresponds to TRBD1 (6 bases). The CDR3 is made up of 15 amino acids. CDR1 SGHRS and CDR2 YFSETQ come from the germline V gene. V was pared by 2 bases and J by 2 bases, with 12 bases between. CDR3: CASSFQQGPTDTQYF. The CDR3 coding sequence is TGCGCCAGCAGCTTTCAACAGGGACCCACAGATACGCAGTATTTT.

This clonotype has just a few counts. The V and J genes are TRBV4-1 and TRBJ2-7, with D hard to call. The V gene lost 1 base and the J gene lost 2 bases, with 9 bases spanning the gap. The CDR3 runs to 14 residues. CDR1 is MGHRA and CDR2 is YSYEKL in the germline V gene. In nucleotides, the CDR3 is TGCGCCAGCAGCCAAGTGGCAGCCACCTACGAGCAGTACTTC. This sequence encodes CASSQVAATYEQYF.

The chain recombines TRBV2 with TRBJ2-4; 8 bases match TRBD1. Per germline, CDR1 SNHLY and CDR2 FYNNEI. The CDR3 contains 16 residues. After removal of 7 bases from V and 0 bases from J, the junction contained 8 bases not matched to a gene. The CDR3 DNA sequence: TGTGCCAGCACTGAGACGACAGGGGCAGCCAAAAACATTCAGTACTTC. This codes for CASTETTGAAKNIQYF.

The V and J genes are TRBV7-2 and TRBJ1-2, with 8 bases aligning to TRBD1. Germline V lookup: CDR1 SGHTA, CDR2 FQGNSA. The CDR3 is made up of 14 amino acids. V gave up 4 bases and J gave up 5 bases; unmatched junction bases: 6. The CDR3 reads CASSSGGGEYGYTF. The CDR3 nucleotides are TGTGCCAGCAGCTCAGGGGGCGGCGAATATGGCTACACCTTC.